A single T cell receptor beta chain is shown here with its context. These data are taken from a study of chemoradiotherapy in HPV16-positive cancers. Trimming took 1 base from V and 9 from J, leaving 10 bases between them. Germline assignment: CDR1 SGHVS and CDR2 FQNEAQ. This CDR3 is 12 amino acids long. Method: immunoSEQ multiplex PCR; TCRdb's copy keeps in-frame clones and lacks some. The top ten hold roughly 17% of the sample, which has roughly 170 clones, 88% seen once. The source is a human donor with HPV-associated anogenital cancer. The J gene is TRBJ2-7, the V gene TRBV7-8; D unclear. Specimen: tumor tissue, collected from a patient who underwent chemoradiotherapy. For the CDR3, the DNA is TGTGCCAGCAGCTTAGACGGTTTCCGGCAGTACTTC. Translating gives CASSLDGFRQYF. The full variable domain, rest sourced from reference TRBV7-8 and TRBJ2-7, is GAGVSQSPRYKVAKRGQDVALRCDPISGHVSLFWYQQALGQGPEFLTYFQNEAQLDKSGLPSDRFFAERPEGSVSTLKIQRTQQEDSAVYLCASSLDGFRQYFGPGTRLTVT.